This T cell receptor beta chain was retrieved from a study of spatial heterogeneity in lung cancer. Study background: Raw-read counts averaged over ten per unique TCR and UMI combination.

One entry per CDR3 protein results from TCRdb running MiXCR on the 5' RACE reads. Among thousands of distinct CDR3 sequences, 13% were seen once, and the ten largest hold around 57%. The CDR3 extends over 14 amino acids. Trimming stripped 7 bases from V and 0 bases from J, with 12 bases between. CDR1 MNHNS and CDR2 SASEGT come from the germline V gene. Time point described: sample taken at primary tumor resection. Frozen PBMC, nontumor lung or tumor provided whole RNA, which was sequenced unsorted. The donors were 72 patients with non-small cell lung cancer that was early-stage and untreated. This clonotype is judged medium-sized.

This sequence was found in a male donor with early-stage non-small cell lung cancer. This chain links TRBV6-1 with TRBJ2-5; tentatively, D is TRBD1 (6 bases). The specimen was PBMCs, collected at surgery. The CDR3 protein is CASIVRDNQETQYF. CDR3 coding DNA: TGTGCCAGCATCGTAAGGGACAACCAAGAGACCCAGTACTTC.